This T cell receptor (beta chain) was obtained from a study of OX40 agonist ivuxolimab in advanced cancers. At the level of the study: Ivuxolimab was administered intravenously to patients at 0.01 to 10 mg/kg every 2 weeks. Hepatocellular carcinoma, melanoma, renal cell or head and neck cancer was diagnosed in the dose-escalation patients.

General study results and limits: In the 0.1 to 3.0 mg/kg range, CD4+ and CD8+ blood T cells had expanded clonally by week 6.

As concerns this clone: Its specificity is unknown.

Losses at the gene ends were 7 bases for V and 8 bases for J; bases not matched to a gene: 12. The CDR3 sequence is 14 residues long. The germline CDR1 and CDR2 sequences are MGHDK and SYGVNS. Here immunoSEQ multiplex PCR was the method, and the copy in TCRdb shows in-frame clones only, minus some. The sample has roughly 60,000 clones, approximately 80% seen once. The genes are TRBV25-1 and TRBJ2-3; 7 nucleotides agree with TRBD2. The clonotype originates from an adult with an advanced solid tumor such as melanoma, head and neck, liver or kidney cancer. The sequenced sample was CD4+ or CD8+ T cells sorted from blood, obtained in a trial of the OX40 agonist ivuxolimab. The CDR3, as DNA: TGTGCCAGCAAATCAACAGCGGGATTGGGTACGCAGTATTTT. It yields the protein CASKSTAGLGTQYF.